This TCR beta chain was sequenced during a study of blood T cell repertoires in COVID-19. Whole-study context: COVID-19 samples from acute and convalescent phases originated in the United States, Italy and Spain. PBMCs, B-cell-depleted T cells, or T cells were the source of the cDNA or gDNA that made up the material.

Per the authors' pipeline: Reference gene primer amplification gave nucleated cell count estimates. Generated by immunoSEQ multiplex PCR, the TCRdb table keeps only in-frame clones and is missing some. D and trimming were read from the DNA, whereas the V and J calls and clone size are those reported in that table. This sample has 110,000 to 150,000 clones, with 75% to 85% found just once. This clone was seen only once. The origin of this receptor is a man between 70 and 80 years old who had recovered from COVID-19. The source material was peripheral blood.

The CDR3 region is CASSEAVETQYF. In DNA, the CDR3 is TGTGCCAGCAGCGAAGCCGTAGAGACCCAGTACTTC. The chain couples TRBV7-9 to TRBJ2-5; D gene unclear. The CDR3 loop spans 12 amino acids. The V and J ends lost 5 bases and 4 bases respectively, with 8 bases between them. CDR1 is SEHNR and CDR2 is FQNEAQ in the germline V gene (reference sequence).